This TCR beta chain was sequenced in a study of cytomegalovirus exposure and HLA in healthy donors. PCR employed 60 Vbeta and 13 Jbeta primers. Assay used: immunoSEQ multiplex PCR; TCRdb lists only in-frame clones, some missing. The sample has roughly 150,000 clones. What was sequenced was PBMCs. The TCR originated in a woman between 50 and 59 years old in good health and CMV-seronegative.

The CDR3: CASSLRTGHSNQPQHF. The DNA of the CDR3 is TGTGCCAGCAGCCTCAGGACAGGACATAGCAATCAGCCCCAGCATTTT. The chain employs TRBV7-2 and TRBJ1-5, with 7 bases aligning to TRBD1. Germline V gene data show CDR1 as SGHTA and CDR2 as FQGNSA. The CDR3 runs 16 residues. The V and J ends lost 5 bases and 0 bases, in that order; junction bases with no gene match: 7.